The entry below describes one T cell receptor (beta chain). Its matching antigen is unknown. With 60 Vbeta and 13 Jbeta primers, the PCR was carried out. Sequenced by immunoSEQ multiplex PCR; TCRdb stores in-frame clones only, minus some. This repertoire includes more than 75,000 clones. Sampled while nominally healthy, donors likely had unrecorded immune exposures. This record belongs to a study of cytomegalovirus exposure and HLA in healthy donors. Germline V gene sequence: CDR1 LGHNT, CDR2 FRNRAP. V lost 2 bases to trimming and J lost 8 bases, with 21 bases between them. The CDR3 spans 16 residues. Study-wide points: It was assumed in the presence/absence analyses that sequencing depth was roughly uniform across donors.

The clonotype comes from a man aged 45-60 years in good health and CMV-seropositive. The rearrangement uses TRBV12-5 and TRBJ1-2; tentative D call: TRBD1 (5 bases). The specimen sequenced was PBMCs. The CDR3 region is CASGLPQGPGRWGYTF. The DNA of the CDR3 is TGTGCTAGTGGTTTGCCCCAAGGACCAGGGCGATGGGGCTACACCTTC. Based on the CDR3 plus reference TRBV12-5 and TRBJ1-2, the full variable domain is DARVTQTPRHKVTEMGQEVTMRCQPILGHNTVFWYRQTMMQGLELLAYFRNRAPLDDSGMPKDRFSAEMPDATLATLKIQPSEPRDSAVYFCASGLPQGPGRWGYTFGSGTRLTVV.